This paragraph covers one T cell receptor (beta chain) sequence. Its antigen is not yet known. Base qualities were left out, and no much larger clone turns up one base away. These data are taken from a study of T cells in localized non-small cell lung cancer (dated by TCRdb to 2018 to 2021). Regarding the research as a whole: T cell repertoires of about 230 early-stage NSCLC patients were analyzed, with tumors being compared against uninvolved tumor-adjacent lungs. All 220 or so NSCLC patients in the cohort were treatment-naive and had localized lung tumors that were resected. Of the NSCLC patients, fewer than 150 were male and approximately 110 were female, and the mean age was approximately 69 years.

The CDR3 covers 16 residues, taking in both the cysteine and the phenylalanine. The kept DNA is CDR3 alone, 48 bases in frame from the first base. The germline V gene supplies CDR1 WSHSY and CDR2 SAAADI. Cut back by 6 bases and 2 bases, the V and J ends lie 17 bases apart. Beyond this particular receptor, the publication reports: Because multi-region tumor sequencing was not performed, intratumor heterogeneity could not be ruled out. The highest T cell clonality was observed in uninvolved tumor-adjacent lung, where clonality exceeded that of tumor, suggesting that antigenic responses were more focused in uninvolved tumor-adjacent lung. Because the study design was exploratory, TCR variables were selected using unadjusted p-values without false-discovery rate correction. Longer overall survival was associated with higher T cell density in blood, whereas shorter survival was associated with higher clonality in adjacent lung. Of the top 100 tumor clones, a median of 57 were detected in paired uninvolved adjacent lung; 28 were also among that lung's top 100.

At diagnosis, peripheral blood, uninvolved tumor-adjacent lung and tumor were collected and were preserved as a mix of fresh-frozen and FFPE material. For TCR repertoire profiling, blood samples were analyzed as peripheral blood mononuclear cells. The immunoSEQ Assay was used to sequence TCR beta CDR3 regions from DNA. Per the source publication's procedure: To compute T cell density, TCR beta template counts were normalized to usable DNA, which was estimated by amplifying housekeeping genes. Richness was estimated with the preseqR package, extrapolating to 400,000 templates for PBMC samples and 120,000 templates for tissue samples. Clonality was defined as one minus Pielou's evenness. Differential abundance testing on productive amino-acid clonotypes, with a minimum total count of 5 and an alpha of 0.1, was used to identify tissue-enriched TCRs. The Jaccard Index and the Morisita Overlap Index were used to quantify repertoire overlap between compartments. TCR beta CDR3s were clustered by GLIPH together with public tetramer-defined viral CDR3s, and at least three viral sequences plus V-gene enrichment were required for viral motifs. TCRdb limited this immuneACCESS table to in-frame rearrangements with V and J called. A share of clones is missing; checked studies link under half to unresolved V genes, and the rest is unexplained. The V and J calls and clone size were taken over from that table, and D and trimming were inferred from the DNA. Within this sample are 25,000 to 30,000 clones, with less than 95% of them counted one time only. The ten biggest clones cover over 25% of the sample.

The source was peripheral blood, collected before any cancer treatment. This sequence uses TRBV10-2 and TRBJ2-1; the D element might be TRBD1 or TRBD2, as each aligns at 6 bases. The TCR comes from a female donor older than 55 with stage I lung adenocarcinoma. The nucleotide sequence reads TGCGCCAGCAGGGGGGGCAGCTACCCCCCCTACAATGAGCAGTTCTTC. This is translated as CASRGGSYPPYNEQFF.